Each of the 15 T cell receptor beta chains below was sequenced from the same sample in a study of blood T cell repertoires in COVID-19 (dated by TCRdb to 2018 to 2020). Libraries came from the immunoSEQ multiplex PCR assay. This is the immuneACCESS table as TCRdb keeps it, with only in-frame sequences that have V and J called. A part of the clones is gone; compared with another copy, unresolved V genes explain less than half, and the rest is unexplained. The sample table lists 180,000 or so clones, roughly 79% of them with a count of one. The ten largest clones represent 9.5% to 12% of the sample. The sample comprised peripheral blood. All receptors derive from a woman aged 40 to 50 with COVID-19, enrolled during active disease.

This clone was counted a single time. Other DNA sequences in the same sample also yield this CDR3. The CDR3 region has the DNA TGTGCCAGCAGCTTGAGGGGAGAGACCCAGTACTTC. Translating gives CASSLRGETQYF. The chain uses TRBV5-6 and TRBJ2-5; D perhaps matches TRBD1 (5 bases). Trimming pared 1 base from V and 4 bases from J, leaving 5 bases between. CDR3 length: 12 residues. The germline V gene encodes CDR1 SGHDT and CDR2 YYEEEE.

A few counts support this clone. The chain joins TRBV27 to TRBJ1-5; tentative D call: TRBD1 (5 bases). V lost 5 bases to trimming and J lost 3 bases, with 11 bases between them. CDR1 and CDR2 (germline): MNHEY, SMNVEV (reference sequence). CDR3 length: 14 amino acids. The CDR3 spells CASSLQGNNQPQHF. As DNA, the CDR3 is TGTGCCAGCAGTCTTCAGGGTAACAATCAGCCCCAGCATTTT.

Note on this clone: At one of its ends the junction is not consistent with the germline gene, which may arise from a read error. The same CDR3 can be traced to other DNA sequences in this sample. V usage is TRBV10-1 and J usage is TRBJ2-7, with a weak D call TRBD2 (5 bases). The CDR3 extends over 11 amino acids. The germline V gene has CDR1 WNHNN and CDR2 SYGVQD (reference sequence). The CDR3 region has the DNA TGCGCCAGCGGGAGTGGTTACGAGCAATACTTC. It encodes CASGSGYEQYF.

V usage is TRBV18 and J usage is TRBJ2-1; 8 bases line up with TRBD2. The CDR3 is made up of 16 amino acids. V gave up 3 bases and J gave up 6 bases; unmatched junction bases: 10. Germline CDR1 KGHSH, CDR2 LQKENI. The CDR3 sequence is CASSPNREGLRNEQFF. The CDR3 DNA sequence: TGTGCCAGCTCACCGAACCGGGAGGGCCTCCGCAATGAGCAGTTCTTC.

DNA of the CDR3: TGTGCCAGCAGCTTCCCTAGCGGGAGGGCCTCAGATACGCAGTATTTT. Its protein is CASSFPSGRASDTQYF. This chain connects TRBV5-6 to TRBJ2-3; 12 bases line up with TRBD2. The CDR3 length is 16 residues. The germline V gene has CDR1 SGHDT and CDR2 YYEEEE. Trimming at V came to 2 bases and at J to 4 bases, leaving 5 bases not matched to a gene.

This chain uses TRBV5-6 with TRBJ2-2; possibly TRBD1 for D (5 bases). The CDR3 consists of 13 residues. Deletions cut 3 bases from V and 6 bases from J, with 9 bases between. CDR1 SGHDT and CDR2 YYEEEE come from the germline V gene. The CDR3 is CASSSLTAGELFF. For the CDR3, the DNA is TGTGCCAGCAGCTCCTTGACAGCCGGGGAGCTGTTTTTT.

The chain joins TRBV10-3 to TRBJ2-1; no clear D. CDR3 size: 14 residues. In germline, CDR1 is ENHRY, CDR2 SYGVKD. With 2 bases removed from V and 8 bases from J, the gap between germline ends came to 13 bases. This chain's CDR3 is CAISETRLGDEQFF. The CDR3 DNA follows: TGTGCCATCAGTGAGACCCGCCTTGGAGATGAGCAGTTCTTC.

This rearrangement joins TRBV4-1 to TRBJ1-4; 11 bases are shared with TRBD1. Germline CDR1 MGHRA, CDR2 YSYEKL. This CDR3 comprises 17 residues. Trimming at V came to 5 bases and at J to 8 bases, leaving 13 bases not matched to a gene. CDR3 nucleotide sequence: TGCGCCAGCAGCTCCACGCTGGACAGGGGGCAAAGGGAAAAACTGTTTTTT. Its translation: CASSSTLDRGQREKLFF.

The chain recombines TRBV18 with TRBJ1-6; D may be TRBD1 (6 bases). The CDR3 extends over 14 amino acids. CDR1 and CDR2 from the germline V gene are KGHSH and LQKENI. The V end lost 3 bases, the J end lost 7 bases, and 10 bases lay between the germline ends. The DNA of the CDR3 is TGTGCCAGCTCACCCACGGACAGAAATTCACCCCTCCACTTT. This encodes CASSPTDRNSPLHF. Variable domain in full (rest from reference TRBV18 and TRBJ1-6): NAGVMQNPRHLVRRRGQEARLRCSPMKGHSHVYWYRQLPEEGLKFMVYLQKENIIDESGMPKERFSAEFPKEGPSILRIQQVVRGDSAAYFCASSPTDRNSPLHFGNGTRLTVT.

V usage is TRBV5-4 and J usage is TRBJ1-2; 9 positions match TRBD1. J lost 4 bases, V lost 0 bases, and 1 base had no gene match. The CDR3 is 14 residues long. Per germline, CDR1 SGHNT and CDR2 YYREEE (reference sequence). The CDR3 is CASSLEQGAYGYTF. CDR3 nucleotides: TGTGCCAGCAGCTTGGAACAGGGGGCCTATGGCTACACCTTC. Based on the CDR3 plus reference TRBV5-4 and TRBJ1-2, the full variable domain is ETGVTQSPTHLIKTRGQQVTLRCSSQSGHNTVSWYQQALGQGPQFIFQYYREEENGRGNFPPRFSGLQFPNYSSELNVNALELDDSALYLCASSLEQGAYGYTFGSGTRLTVV.

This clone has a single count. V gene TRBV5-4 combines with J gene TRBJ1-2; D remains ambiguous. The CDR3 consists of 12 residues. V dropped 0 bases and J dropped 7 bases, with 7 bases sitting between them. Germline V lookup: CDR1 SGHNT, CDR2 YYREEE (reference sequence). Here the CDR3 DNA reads TGTGCCAGCAGCTTGGGGGAGACTGGCTACACCTTC. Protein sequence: CASSLGETGYTF.

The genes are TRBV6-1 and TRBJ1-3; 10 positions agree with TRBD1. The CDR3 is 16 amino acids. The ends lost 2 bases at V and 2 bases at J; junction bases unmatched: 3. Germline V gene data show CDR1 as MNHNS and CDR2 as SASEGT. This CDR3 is CASSEPGQGTGNTIYF. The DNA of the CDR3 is TGTGCCAGCAGTGAACCGGGACAGGGGACTGGAAACACCATATATTTT.

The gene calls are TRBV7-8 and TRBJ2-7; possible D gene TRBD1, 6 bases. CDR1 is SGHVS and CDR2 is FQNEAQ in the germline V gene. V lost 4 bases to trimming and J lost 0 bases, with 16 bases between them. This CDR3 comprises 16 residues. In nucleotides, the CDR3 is TGTGCCAGCAGCTCCCTGGGGGCCGACAACTCCTACGAGCAGTACTTC. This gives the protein CASSSLGADNSYEQYF.

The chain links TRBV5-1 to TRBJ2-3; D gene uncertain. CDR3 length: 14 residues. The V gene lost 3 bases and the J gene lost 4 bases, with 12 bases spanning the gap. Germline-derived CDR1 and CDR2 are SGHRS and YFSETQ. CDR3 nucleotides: TGCGCCAGCAGCTCAGCAGTTAGCTCAGATACGCAGTATTTT. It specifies CASSSAVSSDTQYF.

Here the CDR3 DNA reads TGTGCCAGTAGCCGGGACAGGGGATCTGAAGCTTTCTTT. This gives the protein CASSRDRGSEAFF. The chain carries TRBV19 and TRBJ1-1; 10 bases map to TRBD1. The germline CDR1 and CDR2 sequences are LNHDA and SQIVND (reference sequence). Trimming took 6 bases from V and 6 from J; bases not matched to a gene: 4. The CDR3 is 13 amino acids.